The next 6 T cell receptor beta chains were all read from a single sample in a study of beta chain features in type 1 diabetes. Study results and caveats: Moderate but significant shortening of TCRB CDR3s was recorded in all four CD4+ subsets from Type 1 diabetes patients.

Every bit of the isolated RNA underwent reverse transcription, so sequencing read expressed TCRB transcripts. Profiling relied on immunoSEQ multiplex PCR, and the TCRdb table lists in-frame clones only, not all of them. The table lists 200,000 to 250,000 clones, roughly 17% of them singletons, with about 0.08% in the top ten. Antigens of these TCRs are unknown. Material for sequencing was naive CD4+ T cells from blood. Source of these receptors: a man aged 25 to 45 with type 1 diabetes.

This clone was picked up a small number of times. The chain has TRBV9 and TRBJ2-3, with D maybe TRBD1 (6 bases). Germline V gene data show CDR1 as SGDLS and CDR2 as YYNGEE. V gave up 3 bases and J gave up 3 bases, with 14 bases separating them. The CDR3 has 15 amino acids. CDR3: CASSAQGPGTDTQYF. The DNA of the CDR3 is TGTGCCAGCAGCGCACAGGGTCCGGGGACAGATACGCAGTATTTT.

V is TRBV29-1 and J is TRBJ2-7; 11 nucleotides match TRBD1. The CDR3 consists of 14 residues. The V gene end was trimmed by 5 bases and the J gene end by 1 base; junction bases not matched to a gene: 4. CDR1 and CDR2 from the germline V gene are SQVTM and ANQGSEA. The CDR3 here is CSVIGTGGSYEQYF. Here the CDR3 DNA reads TGCAGCGTTATAGGGACAGGGGGTTCCTACGAGCAGTACTTC.

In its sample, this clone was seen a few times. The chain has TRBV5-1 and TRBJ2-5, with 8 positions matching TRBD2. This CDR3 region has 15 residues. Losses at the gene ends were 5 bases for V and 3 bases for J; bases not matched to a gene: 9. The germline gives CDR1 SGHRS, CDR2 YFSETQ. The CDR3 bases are TGCGCCAGCAGTTCCGGACTAGCTGTTGAAGAGACCCAGTACTTC. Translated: CASSSGLAVEETQYF.

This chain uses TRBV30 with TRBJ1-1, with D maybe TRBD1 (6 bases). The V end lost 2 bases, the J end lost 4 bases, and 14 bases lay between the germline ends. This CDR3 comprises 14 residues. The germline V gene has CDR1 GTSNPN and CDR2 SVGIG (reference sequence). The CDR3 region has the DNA TGTGCCTGGAGTACCGGGACATCGGGCACTGAAGCTTTCTTT. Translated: CAWSTGTSGTEAFF. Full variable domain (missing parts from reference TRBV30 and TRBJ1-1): SQTIHQWPATLVQPVGSPLSLECTVEGTSNPNLYWYRQAAGRGLQLLFYSVGIGQISSEVPQNLSASRPQDRQFILSSKKLLLSDSGFYLCAWSTGTSGTEAFFGQGTRLTVV.

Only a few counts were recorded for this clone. The CDR3 DNA is TGTGCCAGCACTGGGTACCAAGAGACCCAGTACTTC. As protein: CASTGYQETQYF. The chain has TRBV6-5 and TRBJ2-5; no clear D gene. The germline V gene encodes CDR1 MNHEY and CDR2 SVGAGI. Trimming took off 7 bases at V and 0 bases at J, with 6 bases between the two ends. The CDR3 is made up of 12 amino acids.

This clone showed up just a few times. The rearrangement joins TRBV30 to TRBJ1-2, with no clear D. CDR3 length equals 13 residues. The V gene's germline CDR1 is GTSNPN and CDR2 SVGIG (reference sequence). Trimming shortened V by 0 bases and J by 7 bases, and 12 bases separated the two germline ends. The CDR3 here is CAWSVRWEGGYTF. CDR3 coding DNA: TGTGCCTGGAGTGTACGCTGGGAGGGTGGCTACACCTTC.